Presented here are 4 T cell receptor beta chains from one specimen sequenced in a study of cytomegalovirus exposure and HLA in healthy donors. Sequenced by immunoSEQ multiplex PCR; TCRdb stores in-frame clones only, minus some. The repertoire holds under 250,000 clones, with 80% to 90% as singletons. Sequenced: PBMCs. These receptors originate from a woman younger than 35 in good health and CMV-seropositive.

The chain has TRBV4-1 and TRBJ1-5; D unresolved. Deletions cut 3 bases from V and 4 bases from J, with 16 bases between. Germline-derived CDR1 and CDR2 are MGHRA and YSYEKL. This CDR3 is built from 16 residues. The CDR3 is CASSHGPMRENQPQHF. CDR3 coding DNA: TGCGCCAGCAGCCATGGTCCAATGAGGGAGAATCAGCCCCAGCATTTT.

This rearrangement joins TRBV7-9 to TRBJ2-1, with TRBD2 as a possible D gene (6 bases). With 4 bases removed from V and 5 bases from J, the gap between germline ends came to 12 bases. Germline CDR1 and CDR2: SEHNR and FQNEAQ (reference sequence). CDR3 size: 14 residues. Written as DNA, the CDR3 is TGTGCCAGCAGCTCGGGGGTCAGAGACAATGAGCAGTTCTTC. Residues: CASSSGVRDNEQFF.

This chain uses TRBV2 with TRBJ1-1; 7 bases agree with TRBD1. Germline lookup yields CDR1 SNHLY and CDR2 FYNNEI. J was trimmed by 5 bases and V by 1 base; bases with no gene match: 4. CDR3 length equals 14 residues. CDR3 DNA: TGTGCCAGCAGTGAAGAGGGGGCAGGGACTGAAGCTTTCTTT. Its protein is CASSEEGAGTEAFF. The full variable domain, completed using reference TRBV2 and TRBJ1-1, is EPEVTQTPSHQVTQMGQEVILRCVPISNHLYFYWYRQILGQKVEFLVSFYNNEISEKSEIFDDQFSVERPDGSNFTLKIRSTKLEDSAMYFCASSEEGAGTEAFFGQGTRLTVV.

The V and J genes are TRBV7-9 and TRBJ2-1, with D unclear. CDR1 is SEHNR, CDR2 FQNEAQ, per germline (reference sequence). This CDR3 spans 12 amino acids. V was shortened by 6 bases and J by 4 bases, with 7 bases between the two germline ends. The CDR3 coding sequence is TGTGCCAGCAGAAGCATTTACAATGAGCAGTTCTTC. It is translated as CASRSIYNEQFF.